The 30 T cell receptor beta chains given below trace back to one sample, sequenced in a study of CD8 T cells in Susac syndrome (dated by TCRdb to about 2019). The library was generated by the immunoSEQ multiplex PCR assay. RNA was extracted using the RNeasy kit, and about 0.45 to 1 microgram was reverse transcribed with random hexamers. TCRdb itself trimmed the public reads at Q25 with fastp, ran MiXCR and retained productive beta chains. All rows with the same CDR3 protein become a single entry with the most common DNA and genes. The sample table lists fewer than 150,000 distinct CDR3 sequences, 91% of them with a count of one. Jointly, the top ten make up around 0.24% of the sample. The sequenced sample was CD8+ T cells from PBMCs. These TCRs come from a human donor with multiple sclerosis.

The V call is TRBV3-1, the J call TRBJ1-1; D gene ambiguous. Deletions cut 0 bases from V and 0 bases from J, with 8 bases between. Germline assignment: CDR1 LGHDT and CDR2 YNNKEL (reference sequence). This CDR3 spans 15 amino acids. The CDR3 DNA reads TGTGCCAGCAGCCAAGAAATCGCCATGAACACTGAAGCTTTCTTT. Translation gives CASSQEIAMNTEAFF. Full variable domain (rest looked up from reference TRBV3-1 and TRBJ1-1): DTAVSQTPKYLVTQMGNDKSIKCEQNLGHDTMYWYKQDSKKFLKIMFSYNNKELIINETVPNRFSPKSPDKAHLNLHINSLELGDSAVYFCASSQEIAMNTEAFFGQGTRLTVV.

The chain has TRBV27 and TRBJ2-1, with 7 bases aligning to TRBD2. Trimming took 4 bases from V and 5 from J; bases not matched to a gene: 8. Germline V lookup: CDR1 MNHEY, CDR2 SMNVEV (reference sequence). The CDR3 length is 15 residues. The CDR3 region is CASSSRLAADNEQFF. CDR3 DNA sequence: TGTGCCAGCAGTTCCCGACTAGCCGCTGACAATGAGCAGTTCTTC.

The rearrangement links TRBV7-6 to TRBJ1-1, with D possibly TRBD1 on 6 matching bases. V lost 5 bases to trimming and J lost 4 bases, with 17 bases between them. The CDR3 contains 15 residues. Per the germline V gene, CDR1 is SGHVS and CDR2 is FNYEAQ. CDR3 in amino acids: CASSASQGLVTEAFF. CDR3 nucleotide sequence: TGTGCCAGCAGCGCCTCACAGGGCTTGGTCACTGAAGCTTTCTTT.

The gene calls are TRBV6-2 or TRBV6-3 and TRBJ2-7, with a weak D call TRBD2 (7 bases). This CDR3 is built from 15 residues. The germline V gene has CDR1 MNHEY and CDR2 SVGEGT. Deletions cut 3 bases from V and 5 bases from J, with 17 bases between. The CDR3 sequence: CASSYEDPGGHEQYF. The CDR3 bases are TGTGCCAGCAGTTATGAGGACCCGGGGGGCCACGAGCAGTACTTC.

CDR3 DNA sequence: TGTGCCAGCAGCCAGGGACTGAAATTGGGGAACACTGAAGCTTTCTTT. It specifies CASSQGLKLGNTEAFF. V is TRBV12-3 or TRBV12-4 and J is TRBJ1-1, with a possible D match to TRBD1 (5 bases). Trimming pared 6 bases from V and 1 base from J, leaving 18 bases between. There are 16 residues in the CDR3.

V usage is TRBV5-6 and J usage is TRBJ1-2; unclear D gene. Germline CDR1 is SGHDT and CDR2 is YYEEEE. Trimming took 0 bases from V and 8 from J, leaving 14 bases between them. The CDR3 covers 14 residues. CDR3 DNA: TGTGCCAGCAGCTTGGGGGTGGCAGACTTCGGCTACACCTTC. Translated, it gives CASSLGVADFGYTF.

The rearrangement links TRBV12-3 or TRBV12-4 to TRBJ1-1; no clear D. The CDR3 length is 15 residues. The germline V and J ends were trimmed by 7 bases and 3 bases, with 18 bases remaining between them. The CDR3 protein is CASTTRPDYYTEAFF. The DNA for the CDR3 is TGTGCCAGCACCACCCGTCCCGACTATTACACTGAAGCTTTCTTT.

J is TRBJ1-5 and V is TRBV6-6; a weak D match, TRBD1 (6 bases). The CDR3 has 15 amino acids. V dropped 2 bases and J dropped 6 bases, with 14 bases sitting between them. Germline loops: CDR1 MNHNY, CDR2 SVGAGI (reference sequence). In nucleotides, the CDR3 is TGTGCCAGCAGTTACGAAGGGGGGGTCGCTCAGCCCCAGCATTTT. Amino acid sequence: CASSYEGGVAQPQHF.

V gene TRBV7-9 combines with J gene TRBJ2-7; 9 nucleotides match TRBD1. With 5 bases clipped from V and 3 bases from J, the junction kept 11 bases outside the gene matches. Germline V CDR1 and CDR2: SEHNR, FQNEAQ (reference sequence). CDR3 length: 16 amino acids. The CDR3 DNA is TGTGCCAGCAGCGCCGGGACAGGGATGTCCCGCTACGAGCAGTACTTC. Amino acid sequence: CASSAGTGMSRYEQYF. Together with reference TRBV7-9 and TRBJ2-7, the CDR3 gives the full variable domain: DTGVSQNPRHKITKRGQNVTFRCDPISEHNRLYWYRQTLGQGPEFLTYFQNEAQLEKSRLLSDRFSAERPKGSFSTLEIQRTEQGDSAMYLCASSAGTGMSRYEQYFGPGTRLTVT.

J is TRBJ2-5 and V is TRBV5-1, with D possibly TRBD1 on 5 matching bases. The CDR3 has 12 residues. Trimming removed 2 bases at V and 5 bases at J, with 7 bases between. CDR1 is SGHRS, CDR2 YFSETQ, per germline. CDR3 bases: TGCGCCAGCAGCTTCCAGGGTGAGACCCAGTACTTC. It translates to CASSFQGETQYF. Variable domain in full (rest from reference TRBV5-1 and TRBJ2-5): KAGVTQTPRYLIKTRGQQVTLSCSPISGHRSVSWYQQTPGQGLQFLFEYFSETQRNKGNFPGRFSGRQFSNSRSEMNVSTLELGDSALYLCASSFQGETQYFGPGTRLLVL.

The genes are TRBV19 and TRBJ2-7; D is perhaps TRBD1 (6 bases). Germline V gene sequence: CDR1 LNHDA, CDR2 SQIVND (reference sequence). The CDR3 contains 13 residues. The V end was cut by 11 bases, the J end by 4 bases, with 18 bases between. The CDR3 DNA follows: TGTGCCTCAAGGGGGAGCGGAGAGTACGAGCAGTACTTC. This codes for CASRGSGEYEQYF.

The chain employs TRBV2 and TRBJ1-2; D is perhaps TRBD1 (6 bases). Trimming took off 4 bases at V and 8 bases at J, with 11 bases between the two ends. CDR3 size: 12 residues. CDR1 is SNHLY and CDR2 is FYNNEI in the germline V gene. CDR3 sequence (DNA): TGTGCCAGCAGTGTATACAGGGACGGCTACACCTTC. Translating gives CASSVYRDGYTF.

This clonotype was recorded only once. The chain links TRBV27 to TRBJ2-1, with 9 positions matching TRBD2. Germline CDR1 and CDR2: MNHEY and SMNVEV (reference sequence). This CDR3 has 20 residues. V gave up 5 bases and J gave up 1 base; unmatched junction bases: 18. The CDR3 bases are TGTGCCAGCAGTACAATAGCGGGGGATTCTACCCCCATATCCTACAATGAGCAGTTCTTC. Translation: CASSTIAGDSTPISYNEQFF.

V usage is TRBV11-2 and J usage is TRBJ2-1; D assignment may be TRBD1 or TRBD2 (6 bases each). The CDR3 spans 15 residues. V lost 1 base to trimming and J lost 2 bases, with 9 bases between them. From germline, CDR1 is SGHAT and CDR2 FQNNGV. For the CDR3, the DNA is TGTGCCAGCAGCTTAGTGAGGGGGGCCTACAATGAGCAGTTCTTC. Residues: CASSLVRGAYNEQFF. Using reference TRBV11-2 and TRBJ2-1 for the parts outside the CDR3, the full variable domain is EAGVAQSPRYKIIEKRQSVAFWCNPISGHATLYWYQQILGQGPKLLIQFQNNGVVDDSQLPKDRFSAERLKGVDSTLKIQPAKLEDSAVYLCASSLVRGAYNEQFFGPGTRLTVL.

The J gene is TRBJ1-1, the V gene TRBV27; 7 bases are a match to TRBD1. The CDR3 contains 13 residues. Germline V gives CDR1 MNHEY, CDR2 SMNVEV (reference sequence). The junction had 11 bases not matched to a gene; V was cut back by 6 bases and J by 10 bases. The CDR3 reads CASSFSKQGSAFF. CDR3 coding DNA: TGTGCCAGCAGCTTTTCGAAACAGGGGTCAGCTTTCTTT.

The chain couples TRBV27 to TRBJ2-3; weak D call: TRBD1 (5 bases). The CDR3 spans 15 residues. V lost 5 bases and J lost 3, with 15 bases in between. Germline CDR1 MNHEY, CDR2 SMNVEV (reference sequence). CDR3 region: CASSSSVGDTDTQYF. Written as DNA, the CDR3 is TGTGCCAGCAGTAGCAGCGTAGGGGATACAGATACGCAGTATTTT.

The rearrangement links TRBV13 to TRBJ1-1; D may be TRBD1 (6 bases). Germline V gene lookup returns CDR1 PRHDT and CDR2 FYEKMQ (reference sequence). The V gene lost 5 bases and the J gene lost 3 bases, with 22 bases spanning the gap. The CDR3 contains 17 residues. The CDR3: CASSPYEPGTRDTEAFF. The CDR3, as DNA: TGTGCCAGCAGCCCCTATGAGCCCGGGACACGGGACACTGAAGCTTTCTTT. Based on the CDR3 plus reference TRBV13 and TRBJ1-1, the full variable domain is AAGVIQSPRHLIKEKRETATLKCYPIPRHDTVYWYQQGPGQDPQFLISFYEKMQSDKGSIPDRFSAQQFSDYHSELNMSSLELGDSALYFCASSPYEPGTRDTEAFFGQGTRLTVV.

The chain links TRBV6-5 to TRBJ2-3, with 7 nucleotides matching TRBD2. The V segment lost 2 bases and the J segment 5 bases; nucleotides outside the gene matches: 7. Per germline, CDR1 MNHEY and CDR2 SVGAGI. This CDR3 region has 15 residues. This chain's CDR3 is CASSYGAGPGDTQYF. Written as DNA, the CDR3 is TGTGCCAGCAGTTACGGAGCGGGGCCCGGAGATACGCAGTATTTT.

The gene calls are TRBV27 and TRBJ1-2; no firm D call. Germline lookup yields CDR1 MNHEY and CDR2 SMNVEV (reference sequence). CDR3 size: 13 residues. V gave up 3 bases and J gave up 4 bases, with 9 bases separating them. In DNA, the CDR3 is TGTGCCAGCAGTTTTGGCAGGACCTATGGCTACACCTTC. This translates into CASSFGRTYGYTF.

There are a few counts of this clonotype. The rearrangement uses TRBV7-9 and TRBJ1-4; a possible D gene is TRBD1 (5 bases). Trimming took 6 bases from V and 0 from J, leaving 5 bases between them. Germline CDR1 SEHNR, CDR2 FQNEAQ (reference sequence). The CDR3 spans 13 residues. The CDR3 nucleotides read TGTGCCAGCAGGGGACCAACTAATGAAAAACTGTTTTTT. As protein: CASRGPTNEKLFF.

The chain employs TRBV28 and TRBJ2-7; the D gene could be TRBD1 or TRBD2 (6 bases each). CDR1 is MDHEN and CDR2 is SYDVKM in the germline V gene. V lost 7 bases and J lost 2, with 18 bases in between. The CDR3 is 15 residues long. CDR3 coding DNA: TGTGCCAGCACCGTAAGGGGGGAGGCGGCCTACGAGCAGTACTTC. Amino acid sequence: CASTVRGEAAYEQYF. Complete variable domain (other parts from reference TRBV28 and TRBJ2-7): DVKVTQSSRYLVKRTGEKVFLECVQDMDHENMFWYRQDPGLGLRLIYFSYDVKMKEKGDIPEGYSVSREKKERFSLILESASTNQTSMYLCASTVRGEAAYEQYFGPGTRLTVT.

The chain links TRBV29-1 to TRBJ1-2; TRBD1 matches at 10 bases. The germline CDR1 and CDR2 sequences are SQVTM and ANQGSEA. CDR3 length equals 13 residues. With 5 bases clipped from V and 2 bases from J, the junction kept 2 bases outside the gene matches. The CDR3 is CSVPGQGNYGYTF. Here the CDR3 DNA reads TGCAGCGTTCCGGGACAGGGGAACTATGGCTACACCTTC. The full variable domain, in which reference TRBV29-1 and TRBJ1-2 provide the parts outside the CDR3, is SAVISQKPSRDICQRGTSLTIQCQVDSQVTMMFWYRQQPGQSLTLIATANQGSEATYESGFVIDKFPISRPNLTFSTLTVSNMSPEDSSIYLCSVPGQGNYGYTFGSGTRLTVV.

The CDR3 loop reads CASSEGAGANYGYTF. The CDR3 bases are TGTGCCAGCAGTGAAGGGGCGGGGGCCAACTATGGCTACACCTTC. V gene TRBV2 combines with J gene TRBJ1-2; D may be TRBD1 (6 bases). The CDR3 loop spans 15 amino acids. The germline V and J ends were trimmed by 1 base and 2 bases, with 11 bases remaining between them. Germline values: CDR1 SNHLY, CDR2 FYNNEI.

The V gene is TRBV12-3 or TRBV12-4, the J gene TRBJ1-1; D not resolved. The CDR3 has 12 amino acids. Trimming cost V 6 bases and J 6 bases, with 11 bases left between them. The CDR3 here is CASSHLDAEAFF. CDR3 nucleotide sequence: TGTGCCAGCAGCCACCTGGACGCTGAAGCTTTCTTT.

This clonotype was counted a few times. In nucleotides, the CDR3 is TGTGCCAGCAGCCCCGTGGCCGGGGAGCTGTTTTTT. This gives the protein CASSPVAGELFF. This chain links TRBV4-2 with TRBJ2-2; the D is unclear. The V end was cut by 4 bases, the J end by 6 bases, with 6 bases between. This CDR3 is built from 12 residues. Germline V lookup: CDR1 LGHNA, CDR2 YNFKEQ.

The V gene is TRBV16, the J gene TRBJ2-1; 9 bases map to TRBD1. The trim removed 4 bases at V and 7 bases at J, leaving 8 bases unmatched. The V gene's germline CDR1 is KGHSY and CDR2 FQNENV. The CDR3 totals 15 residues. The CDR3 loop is CASSLPWGTGNEQFF. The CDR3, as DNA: TGTGCCAGCAGCCTCCCTTGGGGGACAGGGAATGAGCAGTTCTTC.

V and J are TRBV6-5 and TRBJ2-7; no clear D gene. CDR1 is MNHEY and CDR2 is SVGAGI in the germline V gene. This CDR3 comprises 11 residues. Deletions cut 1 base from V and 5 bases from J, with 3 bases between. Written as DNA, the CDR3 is TGTGCCAGCAGTTACTTTGACGAGCAGTACTTC. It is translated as CASSYFDEQYF.

The CDR3 nucleotides are TGCAGTGCTAGAGACGTCGGGGGACTCAACACTGAAGCTTTCTTT. Its translation: CSARDVGGLNTEAFF. V usage is TRBV20-1 and J usage is TRBJ1-1; possible D gene TRBD1, 5 bases. CDR3 length: 15 residues. V lost 0 bases, J lost 2 bases, and 13 bases lay in between. CDR1 is DFQATT and CDR2 is SNEGSKA in the germline V gene (reference sequence).

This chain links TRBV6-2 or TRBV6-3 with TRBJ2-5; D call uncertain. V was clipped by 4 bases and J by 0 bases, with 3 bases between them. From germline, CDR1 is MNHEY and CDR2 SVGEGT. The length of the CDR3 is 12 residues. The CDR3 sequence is CASSLYQETQYF. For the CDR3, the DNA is TGTGCCAGCAGTTTGTACCAAGAGACCCAGTACTTC.

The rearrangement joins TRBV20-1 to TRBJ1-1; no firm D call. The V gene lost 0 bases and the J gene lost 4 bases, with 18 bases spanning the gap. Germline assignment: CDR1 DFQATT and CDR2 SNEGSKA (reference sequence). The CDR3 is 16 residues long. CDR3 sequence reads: CSARDPVLEAPTEAFF. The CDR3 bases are TGCAGTGCTAGAGACCCCGTACTGGAGGCCCCCACTGAAGCTTTCTTT.